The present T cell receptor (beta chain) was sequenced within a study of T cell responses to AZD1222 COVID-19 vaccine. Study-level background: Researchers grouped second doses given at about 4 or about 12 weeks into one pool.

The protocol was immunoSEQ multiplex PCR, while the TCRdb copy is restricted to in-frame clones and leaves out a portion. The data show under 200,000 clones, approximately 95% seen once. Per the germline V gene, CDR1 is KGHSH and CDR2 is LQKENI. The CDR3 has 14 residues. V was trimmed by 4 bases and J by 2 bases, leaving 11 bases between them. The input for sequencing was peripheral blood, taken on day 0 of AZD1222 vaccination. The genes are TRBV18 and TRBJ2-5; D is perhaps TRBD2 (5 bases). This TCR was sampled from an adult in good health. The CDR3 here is CASSQQTGQETQYF. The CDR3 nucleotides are TGTGCCAGCTCACAACAGACGGGGCAAGAGACCCAGTACTTC.